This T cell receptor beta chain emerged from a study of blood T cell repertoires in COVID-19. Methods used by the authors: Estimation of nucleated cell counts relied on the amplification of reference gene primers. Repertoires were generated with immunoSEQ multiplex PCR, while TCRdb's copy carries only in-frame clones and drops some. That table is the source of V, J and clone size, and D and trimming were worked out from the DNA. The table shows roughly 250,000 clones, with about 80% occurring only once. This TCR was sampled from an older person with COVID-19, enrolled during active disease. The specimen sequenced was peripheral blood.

The chain's CDR3 is CAISESSSGSVYEQFF. Written as DNA, the CDR3 is TGTGCCATCAGTGAGTCGAGTAGCGGGAGTGTCTATGAGCAGTTCTTC. V usage is TRBV10-3 and J usage is TRBJ2-1, with TRBD2 matching 9 bases. Per the germline V gene, CDR1 is ENHRY and CDR2 is SYGVKD. With V trimmed by 0 bases and J by 8 bases, 8 bases remained unmatched. The CDR3 is 16 amino acids.